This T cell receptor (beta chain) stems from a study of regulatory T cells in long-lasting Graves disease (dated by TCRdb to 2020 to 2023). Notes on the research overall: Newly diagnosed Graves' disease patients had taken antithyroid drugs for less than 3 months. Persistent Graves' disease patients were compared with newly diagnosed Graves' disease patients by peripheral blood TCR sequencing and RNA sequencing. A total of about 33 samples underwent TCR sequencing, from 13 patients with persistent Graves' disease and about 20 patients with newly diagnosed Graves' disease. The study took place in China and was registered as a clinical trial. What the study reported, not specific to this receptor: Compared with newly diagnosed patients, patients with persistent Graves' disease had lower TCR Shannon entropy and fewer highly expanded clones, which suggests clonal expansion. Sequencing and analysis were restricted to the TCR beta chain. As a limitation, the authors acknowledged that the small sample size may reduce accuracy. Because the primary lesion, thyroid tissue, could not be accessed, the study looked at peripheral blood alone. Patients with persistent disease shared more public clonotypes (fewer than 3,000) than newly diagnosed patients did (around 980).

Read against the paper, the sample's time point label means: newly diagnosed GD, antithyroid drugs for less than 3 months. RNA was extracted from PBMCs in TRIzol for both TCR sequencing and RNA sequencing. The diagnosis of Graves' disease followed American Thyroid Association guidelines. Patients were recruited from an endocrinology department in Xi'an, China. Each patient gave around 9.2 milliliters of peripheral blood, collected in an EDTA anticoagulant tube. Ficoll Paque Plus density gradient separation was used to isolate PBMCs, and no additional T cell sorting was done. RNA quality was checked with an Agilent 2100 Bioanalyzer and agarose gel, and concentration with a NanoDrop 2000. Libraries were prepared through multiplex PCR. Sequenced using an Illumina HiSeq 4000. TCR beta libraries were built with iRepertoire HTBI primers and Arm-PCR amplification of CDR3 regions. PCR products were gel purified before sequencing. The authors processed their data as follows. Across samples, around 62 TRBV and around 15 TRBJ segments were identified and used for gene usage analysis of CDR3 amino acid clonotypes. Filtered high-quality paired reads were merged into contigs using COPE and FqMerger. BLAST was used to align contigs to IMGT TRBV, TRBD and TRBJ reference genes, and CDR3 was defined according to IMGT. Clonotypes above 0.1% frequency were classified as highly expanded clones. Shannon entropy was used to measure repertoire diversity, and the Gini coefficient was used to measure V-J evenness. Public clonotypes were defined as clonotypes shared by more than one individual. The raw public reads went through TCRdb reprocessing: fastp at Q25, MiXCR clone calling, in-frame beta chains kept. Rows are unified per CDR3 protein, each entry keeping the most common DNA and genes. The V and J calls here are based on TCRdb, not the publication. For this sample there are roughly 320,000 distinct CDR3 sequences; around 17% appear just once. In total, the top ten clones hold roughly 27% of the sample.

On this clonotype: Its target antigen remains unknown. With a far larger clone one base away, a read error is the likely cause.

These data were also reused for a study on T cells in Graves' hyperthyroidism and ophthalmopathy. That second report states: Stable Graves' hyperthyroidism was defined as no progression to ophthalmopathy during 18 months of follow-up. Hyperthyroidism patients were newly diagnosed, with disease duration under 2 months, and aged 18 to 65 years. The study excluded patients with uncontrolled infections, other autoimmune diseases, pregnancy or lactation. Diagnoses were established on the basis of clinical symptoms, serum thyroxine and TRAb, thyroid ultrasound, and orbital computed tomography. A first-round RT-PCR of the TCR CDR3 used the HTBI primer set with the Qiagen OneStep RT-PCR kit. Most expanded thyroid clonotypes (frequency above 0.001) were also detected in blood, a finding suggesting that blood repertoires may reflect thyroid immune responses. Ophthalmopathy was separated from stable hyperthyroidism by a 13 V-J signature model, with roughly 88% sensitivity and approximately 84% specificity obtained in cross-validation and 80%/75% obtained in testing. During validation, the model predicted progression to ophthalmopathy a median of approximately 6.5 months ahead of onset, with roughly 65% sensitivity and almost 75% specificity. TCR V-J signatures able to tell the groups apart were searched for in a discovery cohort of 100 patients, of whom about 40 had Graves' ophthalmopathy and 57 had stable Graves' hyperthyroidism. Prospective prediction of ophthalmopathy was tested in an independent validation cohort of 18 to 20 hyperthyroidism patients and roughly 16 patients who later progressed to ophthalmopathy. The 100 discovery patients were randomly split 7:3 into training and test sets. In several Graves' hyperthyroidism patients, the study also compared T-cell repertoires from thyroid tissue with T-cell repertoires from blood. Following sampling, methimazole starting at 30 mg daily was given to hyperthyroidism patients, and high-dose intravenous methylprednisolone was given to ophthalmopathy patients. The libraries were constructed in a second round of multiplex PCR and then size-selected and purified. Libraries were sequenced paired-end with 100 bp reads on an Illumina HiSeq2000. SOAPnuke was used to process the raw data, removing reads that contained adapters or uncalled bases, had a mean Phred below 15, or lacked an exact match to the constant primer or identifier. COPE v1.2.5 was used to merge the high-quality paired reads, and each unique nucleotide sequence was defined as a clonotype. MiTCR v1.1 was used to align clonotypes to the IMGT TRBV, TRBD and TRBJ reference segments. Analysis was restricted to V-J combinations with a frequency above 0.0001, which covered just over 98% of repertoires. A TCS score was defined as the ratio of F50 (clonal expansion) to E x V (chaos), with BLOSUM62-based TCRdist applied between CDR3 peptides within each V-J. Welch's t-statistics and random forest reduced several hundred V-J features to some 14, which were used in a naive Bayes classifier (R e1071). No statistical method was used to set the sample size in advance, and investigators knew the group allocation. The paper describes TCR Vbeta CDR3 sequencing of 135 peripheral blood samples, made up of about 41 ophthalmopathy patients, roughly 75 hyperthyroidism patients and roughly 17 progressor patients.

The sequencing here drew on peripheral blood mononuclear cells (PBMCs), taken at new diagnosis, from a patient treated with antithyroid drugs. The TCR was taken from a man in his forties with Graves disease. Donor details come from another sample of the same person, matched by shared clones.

The bases read TGTGCCAGCAGGTGGAGCGGGGGCGGGGAGACCCAGTACTTC. Its protein product is CASRWSGGGETQYF. The rearranged segments are TRBV7-9 and TRBJ2-1, with 8 bases matching TRBD2. Judging by the DNA end, TRBJ2-5 fits better; the J call may be wrong. CDR1 and CDR2, looked up from the germline V gene (reference sequence), are SEHNR and FQNEAQ. From cysteine to phenylalanine, the CDR3 is 14 amino acids long. Kept here is only the CDR3 DNA, which spans 42 bases and is read in frame from base 1.